Presented here are 2 T cell receptor beta chains from one specimen sequenced in a study of T cells after yellow fever vaccination. TCRdb called the 5' RACE reads again in MiXCR, with one record for every CDR3 protein. Of fewer than 450,000 distinct CDR3 sequences listed, roughly 4.3% were seen once; the top ten hold approximately 24%. The sample consisted of PBMCs, taken 5 days after the yellow fever booster vaccination. The receptor set was obtained from a man aged 18-30 years who received the YFV17D yellow fever vaccine.

In this sample, this clonotype turned up many times. V usage is TRBV5-4 and J usage is TRBJ1-4; no clear D. V was pared by 4 bases and J by 8 bases, with 9 bases between. This CDR3 region has 12 residues. The germline V gene has CDR1 SGHNT and CDR2 YYREEE (reference sequence). The CDR3 sequence: CASSPLGEKLFF. The CDR3, as DNA: TGTGCCAGCAGCCCCCTCGGAGAAAAACTGTTTTTT.

This clonotype has a handful of counts. V gene TRBV20-1 combines with J gene TRBJ2-3, with TRBD1 matching over 8 bases. CDR1 is DFQATT, CDR2 SNEGSKA, per germline (reference sequence). The CDR3 runs 16 residues. The CDR3 DNA reads as TGCGCTCTTGAGCCCCGACAGGGGAAGGGTGCAGATACGCAGTATTTT. This sequence encodes CALEPRQGKGADTQYF.